This T cell receptor beta chain was sequenced during a study of OX40 agonist ivuxolimab in advanced cancers. Study in general: Ivuxolimab is an agonistic anti-OX40 (CD134) antibody, and patients were treated with it.

Study outcomes and limitations: In the 0.1-3.0 mg/kg groups, partial responders showed among the lowest expansion.

Peripheral blood came from all dose cohorts at three timepoints. V shed 0 bases and J shed 4 bases, with 10 bases lying between them. CDR1 LGHNA and CDR2 YNFKEQ come from the germline V gene. The CDR3 totals 14 residues. About this clone: Its matching antigen is unknown.

Clones were read by immunoSEQ multiplex PCR, and TCRdb kept only the in-frame ones, dropping some. The repertoire consists of 25,000 to 35,000 clones, with 70% to 85% occurring once and the leading ten covering about 22%. Specimen: CD4+ or CD8+ T cells sorted from blood, collected in a trial of the OX40 agonist ivuxolimab. The chain joins TRBV4-2 to TRBJ2-7; D is unclear. This TCR came from an adult with an advanced solid tumor such as melanoma, head and neck, liver or kidney cancer. The CDR3 here is CASSQEGLGYEQYF. The CDR3 DNA reads TGTGCCAGCAGCCAAGAAGGGCTGGGGTACGAGCAGTACTTC.